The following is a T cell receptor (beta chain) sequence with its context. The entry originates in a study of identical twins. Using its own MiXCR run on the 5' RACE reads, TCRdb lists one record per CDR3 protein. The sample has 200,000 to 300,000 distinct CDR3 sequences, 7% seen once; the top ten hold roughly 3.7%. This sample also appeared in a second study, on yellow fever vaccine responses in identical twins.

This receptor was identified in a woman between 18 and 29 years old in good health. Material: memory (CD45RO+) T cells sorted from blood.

CDR3 bases: TGTGCCAGCAGTGAAGCTCCCACCGCACTAGCGGGGGAAGAGACCCAGTACTTC. Protein: CASSEAPTALAGEETQYF. The chain employs TRBV2 and TRBJ2-5; 11 bases are a match to TRBD2. Losses at the gene ends were 0 bases for V and 3 bases for J; bases not matched to a gene: 9. The CDR3 loop spans 18 amino acids. Germline lookup yields CDR1 SNHLY and CDR2 FYNNEI.